Shown below are 18 T cell receptor beta chains from a single sample sequenced in a study of blood T cell repertoires in COVID-19. Here immunoSEQ multiplex PCR was the method, and the copy in TCRdb shows in-frame clones only, minus some. The sample carries about 190,000 clones, around nine tenths recorded once. The specimen was peripheral blood. Receptors originate from a woman between 18 and 30 years old who had recovered from COVID-19.

As DNA, the CDR3 is TGTGCCAGCAGCCTGAGAAGCCCCACAGATACGCAGTATTTT. Protein sequence: CASSLRSPTDTQYF. V gene TRBV6-2 or TRBV6-3 combines with J gene TRBJ2-3; D is undetermined. In germline, CDR1 is MNHEY, CDR2 SVGEGT. The CDR3 runs to 14 residues. The V end lost 6 bases, the J end lost 2 bases, and 12 bases lay between the germline ends.

The chain recombines TRBV15 with TRBJ1-4; tentatively, D is TRBD1 (5 bases). The CDR3 spans 10 residues. With 9 bases removed from V and 8 bases from J, the gap between germline ends came to 7 bases. Germline V CDR1 and CDR2: LNHNV, YYDKDF (reference sequence). CDR3 amino acids: CATGGEKLFF. DNA for the CDR3: TGTGCCACGGGGGGAGAAAAACTGTTTTTT.

The chain is built from TRBV7-9 and TRBJ2-5, with D perhaps TRBD1 (5 bases). The length of the CDR3 is 13 residues. The V gene's germline CDR1 is SEHNR and CDR2 FQNEAQ (reference sequence). Trimming shortened V by 4 bases and J by 2 bases, and 8 bases separated the two germline ends. DNA for the CDR3: TGTGCCAGCAGCTATTCAGGGCAAGAGACCCAGTACTTC. Translating it yields CASSYSGQETQYF.

The CDR3 bases are TGTGCCAGCAGTGACCAAGCGGGAGGGTGGTACGAGCAGTACGTC. It translates to CASSDQAGGWYEQYV. The chain is built from TRBV6-1 and TRBJ2-7, with 10 bases that match TRBD2. Germline CDR1 and CDR2: MNHNS and SASEGT. The trim removed 3 bases at V and 4 bases at J, leaving 6 bases unmatched. The CDR3 is made up of 15 amino acids.

The chain has TRBV9 and TRBJ2-3, with a tentative D call TRBD2 (6 bases). Germline V gives CDR1 SGDLS, CDR2 YYNGEE. Between the trimmed V and J ends, which lost 1 base and 0 bases, there was a span of 9 bases. This CDR3 has 15 residues. The CDR3 reads CASSVSGTSTDTQYF. The CDR3 nucleotides are TGTGCCAGCAGCGTATCAGGGACTAGCACAGATACGCAGTATTTT.

The chain joins TRBV2 to TRBJ1-5; D remains unclear. V was clipped by 6 bases and J by 5 bases, with 8 bases between them. CDR1 and CDR2 from the germline V gene are SNHLY and FYNNEI. CDR3 length equals 12 residues. Here the CDR3 DNA reads TGTGCCAGCAGGGTAGGAGATCAGCCCCAGCATTTT. This encodes CASRVGDQPQHF. The whole variable domain, filled in from reference TRBV2 and TRBJ1-5, reads EPEVTQTPSHQVTQMGQEVILRCVPISNHLYFYWYRQILGQKVEFLVSFYNNEISEKSEIFDDQFSVERPDGSNFTLKIRSTKLEDSAMYFCASRVGDQPQHFGDGTRLSIL.

This CDR3 reads CASSEAFGTGGREKLFF. DNA of the CDR3: TGTGCCAGCAGTGAAGCGTTTGGGACAGGGGGCCGGGAAAAACTGTTTTTT. This chain connects TRBV6-1 to TRBJ1-4, with TRBD1 identical over 12 bases. CDR1 and CDR2 from the germline V gene are MNHNS and SASEGT. The V segment lost 0 bases and the J segment 8 bases; nucleotides outside the gene matches: 7. The CDR3 totals 17 residues.

V usage is TRBV9 and J usage is TRBJ2-5; TRBD2 agrees at 12 bases. Germline assignment: CDR1 SGDLS and CDR2 YYNGEE. The CDR3 totals 14 residues. V gave up 4 bases and J gave up 5 bases; unmatched junction bases: 3. The CDR3: CASSPGTSGETQYF. In DNA, the CDR3 is TGTGCCAGCAGCCCAGGGACTAGCGGGGAGACCCAGTACTTC.

This chain joins TRBV30 and TRBJ2-3; 9 positions agree with TRBD2. V dropped 5 bases and J dropped 1; count of bases not matched to a gene: 7. CDR1 GTSNPN and CDR2 SVGIG come from the germline V gene (reference sequence). The CDR3 extends over 15 amino acids. The CDR3 DNA follows: TGTGCCTGGCGGGGTAGCGGGAGCCGCACAGATACGCAGTATTTT. Translated, it gives CAWRGSGSRTDTQYF.

V usage is TRBV27 and J usage is TRBJ1-2, with TRBD1 identical over 10 bases. From germline, CDR1 is MNHEY and CDR2 SMNVEV (reference sequence). V shed 6 bases, J shed 8 bases, and the junction held 12 bases outside the gene matches. The CDR3 is 15 residues long. The CDR3 sequence is CASSPGTGVGRGYTF. The DNA for the CDR3 is TGTGCCAGCAGCCCCGGGACAGGGGTAGGAAGAGGCTACACCTTC.

The V call is TRBV5-5, the J call TRBJ2-1; TRBD2 matches at 10 bases. Germline CDR1 SGHKS, CDR2 YYEKEE (reference sequence). With 0 bases clipped from V and 6 bases from J, the junction kept 9 bases outside the gene matches. The CDR3 is 17 residues long. In DNA, the CDR3 is TGTGCCAGCAGCTTGGAAGGCTACGGGACTAGCGCCAATGAGCAGTTCTTC. As protein: CASSLEGYGTSANEQFF.

This clone was seen more than once but under ten times. V usage is TRBV7-2 and J usage is TRBJ1-2, with a possible D match to TRBD1 (5 bases). Trimming removed 5 bases from V and 1 base from J, with 20 bases in between. The CDR3 is made up of 17 amino acids. Germline V gene lookup returns CDR1 SGHTA and CDR2 FQGNSA. In DNA, the CDR3 is TGTGCCAGCAGCGTCCAAACGAGACAGAGCCATAACTATGGCTACACCTTC. Its protein product is CASSVQTRQSHNYGYTF.

CDR3 amino acids: CASSASDTEAFF. CDR3 in DNA: TGTGCCAGCAGCGCGAGTGACACTGAAGCTTTCTTT. The chain couples TRBV7-9 to TRBJ1-1; D remains unclear. The germline V gene encodes CDR1 SEHNR and CDR2 FQNEAQ (reference sequence). This CDR3 region has 12 residues. V was clipped by 5 bases and J by 3 bases, with 7 bases between them.

This clone was counted at least ten times. The V gene is TRBV6-4, the J gene TRBJ2-6; no definite D call. V was clipped by 5 bases and J by 0 bases, with 8 bases between them. CDR3 length equals 15 residues. Germline V gives CDR1 MRHNA, CDR2 SNTAGT. CDR3 coding DNA: TGTGCCAGCAGTCCTCACAGCTCTGGGGCCAACGTCCTGACTTTC. Protein sequence: CASSPHSSGANVLTF.

The chain is built from TRBV5-1 and TRBJ1-1; D unclear. CDR3 size: 13 residues. V was clipped by 0 bases and J by 5 bases, with 8 bases between them. Germline values: CDR1 SGHRS, CDR2 YFSETQ. As DNA, the CDR3 is TGCGCCAGCAGCTTGGAAGAGTCGACTGAAGCTTTCTTT. Translated, it gives CASSLEESTEAFF.

The rearrangement joins TRBV20-1 to TRBJ1-1, with D possibly being TRBD1 (6 bases). The CDR3 totals 10 residues. Trimming removed 3 bases from V and 11 bases from J, with 10 bases in between. In germline, CDR1 is DFQATT, CDR2 SNEGSKA (reference sequence). The CDR3 loop is CSARGHKAFF. DNA of the CDR3: TGCAGTGCTAGGGGACATAAGGCTTTCTTT.

V is TRBV7-9 and J is TRBJ2-5; D remains ambiguous. The CDR3 is made up of 12 amino acids. Trimming cost V 0 bases and J 5 bases, with 4 bases left between them. The germline V gene has CDR1 SEHNR and CDR2 FQNEAQ (reference sequence). DNA for the CDR3: TGTGCCAGCAGCTTAGCTCGGGAGACCCAGTACTTC. It specifies CASSLARETQYF. Full variable domain (missing parts from reference TRBV7-9 and TRBJ2-5): DTGVSQNPRHKITKRGQNVTFRCDPISEHNRLYWYRQTLGQGPEFLTYFQNEAQLEKSRLLSDRFSAERPKGSFSTLEIQRTEQGDSAMYLCASSLARETQYFGPGTRLLVL.

The chain employs TRBV9 and TRBJ1-2, with a possible D match to TRBD1 (6 bases). The V gene lost 3 bases and the J gene lost 0 bases, with 15 bases spanning the gap. The CDR3 has 16 amino acids. In germline, CDR1 is SGDLS, CDR2 YYNGEE. The CDR3 loop reads CASSEGPGATNYGYTF. In DNA form, the CDR3 reads TGTGCCAGCAGCGAAGGTCCAGGGGCCACTAACTATGGCTACACCTTC.